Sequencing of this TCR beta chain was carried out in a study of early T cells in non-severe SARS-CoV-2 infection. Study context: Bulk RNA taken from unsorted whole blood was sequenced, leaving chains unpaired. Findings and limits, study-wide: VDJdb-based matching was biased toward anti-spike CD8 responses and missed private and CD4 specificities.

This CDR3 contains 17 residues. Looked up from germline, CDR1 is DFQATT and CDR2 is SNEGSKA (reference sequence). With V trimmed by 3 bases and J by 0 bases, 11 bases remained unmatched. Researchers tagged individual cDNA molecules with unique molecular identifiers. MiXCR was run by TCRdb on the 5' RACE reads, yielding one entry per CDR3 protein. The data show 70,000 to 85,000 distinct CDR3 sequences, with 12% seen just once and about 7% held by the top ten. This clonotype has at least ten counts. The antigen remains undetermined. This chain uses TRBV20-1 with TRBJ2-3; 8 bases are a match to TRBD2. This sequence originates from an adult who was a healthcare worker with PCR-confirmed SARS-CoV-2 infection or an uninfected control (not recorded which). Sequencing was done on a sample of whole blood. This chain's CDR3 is CSASLAGRAASTDTQYF. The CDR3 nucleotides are TGCAGTGCTAGTTTAGCGGGGAGGGCCGCTAGCACAGATACGCAGTATTTT.